The 5 T cell receptor beta chains listed next were all sequenced from one sample in a study of identical twins. TCRdb re-called the 5' RACE reads through MiXCR, storing one row per CDR3 protein. The sample carries just under 550,000 distinct CDR3 sequences, 15% recorded once. The data also belong to a second study, concerning yellow fever vaccine responses in identical twins.

Specimen: CD4+ T cells sorted from blood. All receptors come from a woman between 18 and 30 years old in good health.

This clonotype was seen a few times. The chain has TRBV20-1 and TRBJ2-7; D may be TRBD2 (6 bases). This CDR3 has 13 amino acids. Germline-derived CDR1 and CDR2 are DFQATT and SNEGSKA (reference sequence). The ends were cut back, 3 bases at V and 3 bases at J, with 12 bases in the middle. The CDR3 DNA is TGCAGTGCTAGCCCCGGGACTTACTACGAGCAGTACTTC. Translating it yields CSASPGTYYEQYF.

This clonotype was found a few times. V is TRBV6-1 and J is TRBJ1-2; no firm D call. V was shortened by 4 bases and J by 4 bases, with 16 bases between the two germline ends. The CDR3 sequence is 15 residues long. Germline CDR1 reads MNHNS; CDR2 reads SASEGT. CDR3 residues: CASSALQRVFYGYTF. CDR3 coding DNA: TGTGCCAGCAGTGCGCTACAGAGAGTGTTCTATGGCTACACCTTC.

This clonotype showed up just a few times. The chain links TRBV7-9 to TRBJ1-1; D is unresolved. Trimming left V 4 bases short and J 4 bases short, with 10 bases between. CDR3 length equals 13 residues. CDR1 is SEHNR, CDR2 FQNEAQ, per germline (reference sequence). CDR3 region: CASSYIGSTEAFF. The DNA for the CDR3 is TGTGCCAGCAGCTACATCGGGTCCACTGAAGCTTTCTTT.

In its sample, this clonotype was seen a few times. The genes are TRBV29-1 and TRBJ2-1; D might be TRBD1 or TRBD2, each matching 5 bases. The V gene lost 4 bases and the J gene lost 9 bases, with 25 bases spanning the gap. Germline values: CDR1 SQVTM, CDR2 ANQGSEA. The CDR3 runs 16 residues. Here the CDR3 reads CSVGGGRWGSGGEQFF. CDR3 in DNA: TGCAGCGTTGGTGGAGGTCGTTGGGGGAGTGGCGGTGAGCAGTTCTTC.

This clonotype was observed at least ten times. The chain has TRBV5-1 and TRBJ2-3; 8 bases map to TRBD1. Germline V gene sequence: CDR1 SGHRS, CDR2 YFSETQ. The CDR3 length is 16 residues. Germline trimming cut 4 bases from V and 3 bases from J; bases unmatched to any gene: 10. The CDR3 nucleotides are TGCGCCAGCAGCATGGTGACAGGGGAGCATACAGATACGCAGTATTTT. Amino acid sequence: CASSMVTGEHTDTQYF.